A selection of T cell receptor beta chains follows, all from one sample in a study of T cell changes during pregnancy in multiple sclerosis. Here immunoSEQ multiplex PCR was the method, and the copy in TCRdb shows in-frame clones only, minus some. The sample records tens of thousands of clones, 75% to 90% being singletons. The source was CD4+ T cells from peripheral blood mononuclear cells, collected in the first trimester of pregnancy. Receptors were obtained from a female donor with multiple sclerosis, enrolled in a pregnancy study. Both conserved end residues are part of each CDR3. The order of the fields is D gene, clone size, CDR3 length, V gene, J gene, CDR3 DNA, CDR3 protein. The D gene is left open where the match is weak. Clone size is shown for a subset of rows, as once, few, many or a class of expanded clone.

TRBD2,.,15,TRBV2,TRBJ2-3,TGTGCCAGCAGAGTAGCGGGAGTCGGTCTAGATACGCAGTATTTT,CASRVAGVGLDTQYF
.,.,14,TRBV19,TRBJ2-3,TGTGCCAGTGGACCTAGACTAGGGACAGATACGCAGTATTTT,CASGPRLGTDTQYF
.,once,14,TRBV4-2,TRBJ1-1,TGTGCCAGCAGCCAAGCAGGAGGAAACACTGAAGCTTTCTTT,CASSQAGGNTEAFF
.,.,13,TRBV7-2,TRBJ1-1,TGTGCCAGCAGCAGAGGACAGATCACTGAAGCTTTCTTT,CASSRGQITEAFF
TRBD1,.,15,TRBV7-9,TRBJ1-1,TGTGCCAGCAGCCCGGACAGGGGGAGGAACACTGAAGCTTTCTTT,CASSPDRGRNTEAFF
.,.,13,TRBV7-9,TRBJ1-1,TGTGCCAGCAGCTTACTGGCGAACACTGAAGCTTTCTTT,CASSLLANTEAFF
TRBD1,medium-sized,14,TRBV5-1,TRBJ2-7,TGCGCCAGCAGCCCTGGGACAGGGGGGTACGAGCAGTACTTC,CASSPGTGGYEQYF
TRBD1,.,15,TRBV19,TRBJ2-5,TGTGCCAGTAGTCCGGGGACAGGGGGCCAAGAGACCCAGTACTTC,CASSPGTGGQETQYF
TRBD2,.,15,TRBV15,TRBJ2-3,TGTGCCACCAGCAGAGACAGGCGGGGGGTATATACGCAGTATTTT,CATSRDRRGVYTQYF
.,.,13,TRBV9,TRBJ1-1,TGTGCCAGCAGCGTCCTCGGGCAGGGGAAAGCTTTCTTT,CASSVLGQGKAFF
.,.,13,TRBV6-6,TRBJ1-4,TGTGCCAGCAACTACAATCAGGGTGAAAAACTGTTTTTT,CASNYNQGEKLFF
.,.,14,TRBV27,TRBJ1-2,TGTGCCAGCAGTTCCATCGGGGAAAGATATGGCTACACCTTC,CASSSIGERYGYTF
TRBD2,.,16,TRBV7-8,TRBJ2-5,TGTGCCAGCAGCTTTAGGGGTAGCGGGGCCCAAGAGACCCAGTACTTC,CASSFRGSGAQETQYF
.,.,13,TRBV19,TRBJ2-1,TGTGCCAGTAGTATAGTCACTAGTTTCGAGCAGTTCTTC,CASSIVTSFEQFF
.,.,14,TRBV7-9,TRBJ1-1,TGTGCCAGCCTAAGCGACAGAATGAACACTGAAGCTTTCTTT,CASLSDRMNTEAFF
.,.,17,TRBV7-2,TRBJ2-5,TGTGCCAGCAGCTTAAGGGGGTTTTGGGGGGGGCAAGAGACCCAGTACTTC,CASSLRGFWGGQETQYF
.,.,14,TRBV28,TRBJ2-5,TGTGCCAGCAGTTTAGGAGGGACGTTAGAGACCCAGTACTTC,CASSLGGTLETQYF
.,few,15,TRBV9,TRBJ2-2,TGTGCCAGCAGCGTAGGGGCCGCAATCACCGGGGAGCTGTTTTTT,CASSVGAAITGELFF
.,.,16,TRBV11-3,TRBJ1-1,TGTGCCAGCAGCTTAGCGGTGGGCAGGGCCAACACTGAAGCTTTCTTT,CASSLAVGRANTEAFF
TRBD2,.,14,TRBV27,TRBJ2-2,TGTGCCAGCCTCGAGGGCGGGGGGTCCGGGGAGCTGTTTTTT,CASLEGGGSGELFF
.,.,15,TRBV28,TRBJ2-5,TGTGCCAGCAGTTTGCCGCTCTTAGGAGGGGAGACCCAGTACTTC,CASSLPLLGGETQYF
TRBD1,.,14,TRBV11-2,TRBJ2-7,TGTGCCAGCAGCTCCGACAGGGGGCTAGGGGAGCAGTACTTC,CASSSDRGLGEQYF